This TCR beta chain was observed in a study of shared clonotypes between healthy human individuals. About the study: In total, the donors were two women and a few men aged 18 to 49.

Regarding the study as a whole: Compared with clonotypes that all four donors shared, non-shared clonotypes had lower generation probabilities. It was anticipated that sequencing depth would influence how many clonotypes donors shared. The naive CD4 repertoires of a few donors were compared, and around 5% of clonotypes were shared.

As concerns this clone: Its antigen is unidentified.

Generated by immunoSEQ multiplex PCR, the TCRdb table keeps only in-frame clones and is missing some. This table has fewer than 1.8 million clones, approximately 98.5% appearing once. Germline V gene sequence: CDR1 KGHSH, CDR2 LQKENI. The CDR3 extends over 16 amino acids. The germline V and J ends were trimmed by 3 bases and 2 bases, with 16 bases remaining between them. The chain combines TRBV18 with TRBJ1-1; D unresolved. Source material: naive CD4+ T cells sorted from blood. The subset denotes: CD45RA+ positively selected. This clonotype was sampled from a man in his thirties or forties in good health. CDR3 region: CASSPSLVGSNTEAFF. CDR3 DNA: TGTGCCAGCTCACCGTCATTAGTTGGGTCTAACACTGAAGCTTTCTTT.